The sample holds a few counts of the clone carrying this T cell receptor (beta chain). The antigen is unknown. This record comes from a study of T cell responses to AZD1222 COVID-19 vaccine. Study-wide findings and caveats: Females made up more of the donors, who were largely white British, and clonal diversity may have come out too low. Unmutated variant regions are reportedly the target of nearly half of TCRs that are spike-specific. CD4 TCRs linked to vaccination spanned spike, dominating at 160-218 and 743-854.

This table comes from immunoSEQ multiplex PCR, and its TCRdb copy is limited to in-frame clones, with some not included. The sample yields 170,000 or so clones, 87% seen once. This CDR3 is 12 amino acids long. CDR1 and CDR2 (germline): MNHEY, SVGAGI. V gave up 9 bases and J gave up 0 bases, with 6 bases separating them. The receptor's source is an adult in good health. This material consisted of peripheral blood, taken on day 0 of AZD1222 vaccination. This sequence joins TRBV6-5 and TRBJ1-3; D remains unclear. Here the CDR3 DNA reads TGTGCCAGATTAAACTCTGGAAACACCATATATTTT. Translating it yields CARLNSGNTIYF.